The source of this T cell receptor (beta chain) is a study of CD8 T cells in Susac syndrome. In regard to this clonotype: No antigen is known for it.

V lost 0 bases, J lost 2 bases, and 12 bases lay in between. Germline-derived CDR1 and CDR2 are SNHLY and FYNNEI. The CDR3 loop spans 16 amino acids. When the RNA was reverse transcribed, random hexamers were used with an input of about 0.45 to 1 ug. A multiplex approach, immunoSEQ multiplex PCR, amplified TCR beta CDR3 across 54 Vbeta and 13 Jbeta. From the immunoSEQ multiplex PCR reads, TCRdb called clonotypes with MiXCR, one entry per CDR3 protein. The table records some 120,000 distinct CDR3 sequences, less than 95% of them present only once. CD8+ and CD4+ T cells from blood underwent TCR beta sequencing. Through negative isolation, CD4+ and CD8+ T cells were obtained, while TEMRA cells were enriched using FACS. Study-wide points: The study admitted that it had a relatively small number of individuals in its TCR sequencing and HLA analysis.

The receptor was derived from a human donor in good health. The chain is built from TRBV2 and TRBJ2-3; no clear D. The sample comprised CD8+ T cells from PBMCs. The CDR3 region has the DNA TGTGCCAGCAGTGAAGCGACGGGCCCGATCACAGATACGCAGTATTTT. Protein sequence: CASSEATGPITDTQYF.